The present TCR beta chain was sequenced within a study of regulatory T cells in long-lasting Graves disease. On the study more broadly: Treatment with antithyroid drugs for over 5 years, together with positive TSH receptor antibodies, meant persistent Graves' disease. Whole-study findings and limits: Accuracy may have suffered from the small sample size.

Through Arm-PCR of CDR3 regions and iRepertoire HTBI primers, TCR beta libraries were built. Original analysis: Samples jointly harbored 62 TRBV and about 15 TRBJ segments. One entry per CDR3 protein results from TCRdb running MiXCR on the multiplex PCR reads. In this record, the V and J calls reflect TCRdb's handling and not the investigators' own analysis. Here the sample spans 350,000 to 450,000 distinct CDR3 sequences, around a fifth being singletons. V lost 6 bases to trimming and J lost 3 bases; unmatched junction nucleotides: 8. This CDR3 is 15 amino acids long. Germline V gives CDR1 MDHEN, CDR2 SYDVKM. Time point denoted: persistent/refractory GD, antithyroid drugs over 5 years with positive TRAb. The authors made the TCR library using RNA they extracted from PBMCs. The diagnosis of Graves' disease used American Thyroid Association guidelines. In its sample, this clonotype was seen many times. Its specificity is unknown.

V gene TRBV28 combines with J gene TRBJ2-5, with TRBD1 identical over 9 bases. The clonotype was recovered from a female donor with Graves disease. The sample in question was peripheral blood mononuclear cells (PBMCs), obtained when the disease was refractory, from a patient treated with antithyroid drugs. In nucleotides, the CDR3 is TGTGCCAGCAGCCTGGGGACAGGGTTAGAAGAGACCCAGTACTTC. Protein: CASSLGTGLEETQYF.